Following are 22 T cell receptor beta chains from one sample sequenced in a study of T cell clusters in autoimmune cytopenias. Each sample's input was 250 to 300 ng genomic DNA, 35,000 to 40,000 genome equivalents. TRB rearrangements were amplified by touch-down multiplex PCR with mixed TRB-A/B primers. With the multiplex PCR reads reprocessed, TCRdb shows one record per CDR3 protein and no DNA. This sample carries about 6,800 distinct CDR3 sequences, with about 26% going to the ten biggest clones. The sequenced sample was peripheral blood. These receptors originate from a human donor with an autoimmune cytopenia or autoimmune hepatitis (not recorded which).

The V call is TRBV19, the J call TRBJ1-1. The CDR3 totals 13 residues. The germline V gene has CDR1 LNHDA and CDR2 SQIVND (reference sequence). The chain's CDR3 is CASSIRPSHEAFF.

V is TRBV6-6 and J is TRBJ2-1; no DNA is available, so the TRBD2 call from TCRdb remains unchecked. Germline assignment: CDR1 MNHNY and CDR2 SVGAGI (reference sequence). The CDR3 has 15 residues. The CDR3 sequence: CASSSRGRGLNEQFF.

The chain is built from TRBV6-5 and TRBJ1-5; TCRdb picks TRBD1, but there is no DNA to check that call. This CDR3 contains 15 residues. The germline gives CDR1 MNHEY, CDR2 SVGAGI. The CDR3 region is CASSYTRGPNQPQHF.

CDR3 loop: CASSPGQGPYNEQFF. J is TRBJ2-1 and V is TRBV18; TCRdb gives TRBD1 as the D gene, but with no DNA this cannot be confirmed. The CDR3 spans 15 residues. Germline V CDR1 and CDR2: KGHSH, LQKENI.

By frequency, this clonotype is medium-sized (0.01 to 0.1%). V usage is TRBV5-6 and J usage is TRBJ2-7. There are 12 residues in the CDR3. From germline, CDR1 is SGHDT and CDR2 YYEEEE. The CDR3 spells CASSSGGPEQYF.

This clonotype is labeled large (0.1 to 1%) based on frequency. The chain is built from TRBV29-1 and TRBJ2-1; TCRdb gives TRBD2 as the D gene, but with no DNA this cannot be confirmed. From germline, CDR1 is SQVTM and CDR2 ANQGSEA. The length of the CDR3 is 16 residues. The CDR3 sequence is CSVEGLAGGPYNEQFF.

The J gene is TRBJ2-7, the V gene TRBV10-3; TCRdb's D call of TRBD2 is untestable without DNA. The CDR3 has 16 amino acids. CDR1 and CDR2 from the germline V gene are ENHRY and SYGVKD. The CDR3 protein is CAISLTGLADTYEQYF.

This chain links TRBV5-6 with TRBJ1-5. This CDR3 contains 14 residues. Per the germline V gene, CDR1 is SGHDT and CDR2 is YYEEEE. CDR3 loop: CASSFIGSRQPQHF.

This chain joins TRBV2 and TRBJ2-1; the D call from TCRdb, TRBD1, cannot be confirmed without DNA. This CDR3 has 15 amino acids. Germline CDR1 is SNHLY and CDR2 is FYNNEI. CDR3 sequence reads: CASSAWTGDYNEQFF.

The V gene is TRBV12-3 or TRBV12-4, the J gene TRBJ1-2. The CDR3 sequence is 14 residues long. The chain's CDR3 is CASSPRAAYYGYTF.

This clonotype shows up as medium-sized by frequency. The gene calls are TRBV19 and TRBJ1-2. This CDR3 is built from 11 residues. Germline assignment: CDR1 LNHDA and CDR2 SQIVND (reference sequence). CDR3 sequence reads: CASSNKVGYTF. The full variable domain, with the rest looked up from reference TRBV19 and TRBJ1-2, is DGGITQSPKYLFRKEGQNVTLSCEQNLNHDAMYWYRQDPGQGLRLIYYSQIVNDFQKGDIAEGYSVSREKKESFPLTVTSAQKNPTAFYLCASSNKVGYTFGSGTRLTVV.

This chain joins TRBV30 and TRBJ1-6; TCRdb outputs TRBD1, but without DNA this stays unchecked. Germline CDR1 is GTSNPN and CDR2 is SVGIG (reference sequence). The CDR3 has 15 residues. The CDR3 spells CAWSVGTFGGSPLHF.

This chain uses TRBV29-1 with TRBJ1-2; TCRdb gives TRBD1 as the D gene, but with no DNA this cannot be confirmed. Germline V gene sequence: CDR1 SQVTM, CDR2 ANQGSEA. The CDR3 runs to 13 residues. The CDR3 loop is CSALGQGNYGYTF.

This chain connects TRBV13 to TRBJ2-3; TCRdb names TRBD1, which stays unverified in the absence of DNA. CDR3 length: 16 amino acids. Germline values: CDR1 PRHDT, CDR2 FYEKMQ (reference sequence). This CDR3 is CASLPGGEAATDTQYF.

Measured by frequency, this clonotype is medium-sized. CDR3 in amino acids: CSVEPGLGLGEQFF. The chain recombines TRBV29-1 with TRBJ2-1; TCRdb's assignment of TRBD2 cannot be checked, as there is no DNA. Germline V lookup: CDR1 SQVTM, CDR2 ANQGSEA. The CDR3 covers 14 residues.

J is TRBJ1-2 and V is TRBV20-1; the D call of TRBD1 rests on TCRdb alone, since no DNA is present to check it. This CDR3 is 13 amino acids long. Germline V gene data show CDR1 as DFQATT and CDR2 as SNEGSKA (reference sequence). The CDR3: CSASIPGKDGYTF.

CDR3: CASSYVAQGISQPQHF. The chain employs TRBV6-2 or TRBV6-3 and TRBJ1-5; the TCRdb D gene call, TRBD1, has no DNA to confirm it. Germline-derived CDR1 and CDR2 are MNHEY and SVGEGT. The CDR3 has 16 residues.

This clonotype shows up as medium-sized by frequency. The V gene is TRBV19, the J gene TRBJ2-7; lacking DNA, the TRBD2 call made by TCRdb goes unchecked. CDR3 length equals 15 residues. CDR1 and CDR2 from the germline V gene are LNHDA and SQIVND (reference sequence). CDR3 sequence: CASSIAAGTVREQYF.

This clonotype is medium-sized by frequency. The gene calls are TRBV5-1 and TRBJ2-2. The CDR3 totals 15 residues. Germline values: CDR1 SGHRS, CDR2 YFSETQ. This CDR3 is CASSPDPRDTGELFF.

The chain couples TRBV14 to TRBJ2-5; the TCRdb call, TRBD1, lacks DNA for checking. The germline V gene encodes CDR1 SGHDN and CDR2 FVKESK. This CDR3 region has 18 residues. CDR3 loop: CASSQESYAGFTQETQYF.

The rearrangement uses TRBV5-5 and TRBJ1-6; TCRdb picks TRBD1, but there is no DNA to check that call. This CDR3 has 13 amino acids. Germline CDR1 is SGHKS and CDR2 is YYEKEE (reference sequence). The CDR3: CASSPGVGEPLHF.

The chain employs TRBV27 and TRBJ1-2; the TCRdb call, TRBD1, lacks DNA for checking. This CDR3 comprises 12 residues. CDR1 MNHEY and CDR2 SMNVEV come from the germline V gene (reference sequence). CDR3: CASSTGGSGYTF.